Listed here are 28 T cell receptor beta chains from one sample, sequenced in a study of regulatory T cells in long-lasting Graves disease. Assembly of TCR beta libraries relied on iRepertoire HTBI primers together with Arm-PCR of CDR3 regions. TCRdb analysed the multiplex PCR reads with MiXCR anew, one entry per CDR3 protein. The table includes a few hundred thousand distinct CDR3 sequences, around 24% detected once. Time point specified: persistent/refractory GD, antithyroid drugs over 5 years with positive TRAb. The authors made the TCR library using RNA they extracted from PBMCs. The specimen was peripheral blood mononuclear cells (PBMCs), collected when the disease was refractory, from a patient treated with antithyroid drugs. These receptors came from a female donor with Graves disease.

This clonotype was observed many times. This rearrangement joins TRBV7-2 to TRBJ1-5, with D tentatively TRBD1 (5 bases). Trimming stripped 1 base from V and 1 base from J, with 8 bases between. The CDR3 runs to 15 residues. In germline, CDR1 is SGHTA, CDR2 FQGNSA. For the CDR3, the DNA is TGTGCCAGCAGCTTAGAAGGGACCAGCAATCAGCCCCAGCATTTT. Protein sequence: CASSLEGTSNQPQHF.

The table lists this clonotype with many counts. This chain joins TRBV7-2 and TRBJ2-1; 7 nucleotides line up with TRBD1. There are 13 residues in the CDR3. V shed 2 bases and J 9 bases; nucleotides not matched to a gene: 4. Germline-derived CDR1 and CDR2 are SGHTA and FQGNSA. CDR3 DNA sequence: TGTGCCAGCAGCTTAACAGGGGAAGGTGAGCAGTTCTTC. Encoded protein: CASSLTGEGEQFF. The variable domain in full, completed from reference TRBV7-2 and TRBJ2-1, reads GAGVSQSPSNKVTEKGKDVELRCDPISGHTALYWYRQSLGQGLEFLIYFQGNSAPDKSGLPSDRFSAERTGGSVSTLTIQRTQQEDSAVYLCASSLTGEGEQFFGPGTRLTVL.

The chain couples TRBV11-3 to TRBJ2-3; D remains ambiguous. The CDR3 runs to 13 residues. Germline CDR1 and CDR2: SGHNT and YENEEA. V shed 5 bases and J shed 4 bases, with 10 bases lying between them. CDR3 sequence: CASSQYAADTQYF. CDR3 bases: TGTGCCAGCAGCCAGTATGCGGCAGATACGCAGTATTTT.

The J gene is TRBJ2-7, the V gene TRBV29-1; D gene unclear. Trimming cost V 7 bases and J 3 bases, with 10 bases left between them. Germline V gene sequence: CDR1 SQVTM, CDR2 ANQGSEA. The CDR3 is made up of 11 amino acids. CDR3 sequence: CSARHYYEQYF. The CDR3 region has the DNA TGCAGCGCGAGACACTACTACGAGCAGTACTTC.

This clonotype was observed a few times. The chain couples TRBV5-4 to TRBJ1-3; D ambiguous. The CDR3 is 14 amino acids. CDR1 is SGHNT and CDR2 is YYREEE in the germline V gene (reference sequence). The V gene lost 1 base and the J gene lost 4 bases, with 9 bases spanning the gap. The CDR3 region is CASSLWASGNTIYF. The CDR3 nucleotides read TGTGCCAGCAGCTTGTGGGCTTCCGGAAACACCATATATTTT.

The table lists this clonotype with a few counts. CDR3 sequence: CSVGGTGGSEQYF. The CDR3 DNA sequence: TGCAGCGTTGGTGGGACAGGGGGATCCGAGCAGTACTTC. The rearrangement links TRBV29-1 to TRBJ2-7, with 11 bases matching TRBD1. CDR3 length: 13 amino acids. With V trimmed by 4 bases and J by 6 bases, 5 bases remained unmatched. Germline V gene sequence: CDR1 SQVTM, CDR2 ANQGSEA.

This clonotype appeared many times. This chain connects TRBV5-1 to TRBJ1-1, with D possibly TRBD1 on 5 matching bases. The CDR3 spans 12 residues. V was pared by 4 bases and J by 7 bases, with 11 bases between. The V gene's germline CDR1 is SGHRS and CDR2 YFSETQ. The CDR3 DNA follows: TGCGCCAGCAGCCGGGACGGTAATGAAGCTTTCTTT. This encodes CASSRDGNEAFF.

Note on this clonotype: The junction shows a germline mismatch at one end, possibly a read error. The CDR3 DNA is TGTGCCAGCAGAGGACTGGGGAATTCACCCCCCCACTTT. Translated: CASRGLGNSPPHF. J is TRBJ1-6 and V is TRBV6-2 or TRBV6-3; D not resolved. Germline loops: CDR1 MNHEY, CDR2 SVGEGT. The CDR3 has 13 residues.

This clonotype was detected many times. V is TRBV28 and J is TRBJ1-5; D call uncertain. The V end was cut by 5 bases, the J end by 6 bases, with 20 bases between. Germline CDR1 MDHEN, CDR2 SYDVKM. The CDR3 has 16 amino acids. The CDR3 spells CASSGSMDYTSQPQHF. Written as DNA, the CDR3 is TGTGCCAGCAGTGGTAGCATGGATTACACTAGTCAGCCCCAGCATTTT.

The V gene is TRBV2, the J gene TRBJ1-5, with 8 positions matching TRBD1. Trimming cost V 10 bases and J 3 bases; bases outside gene matches: 5. The CDR3 has 13 amino acids. Germline V CDR1 and CDR2: SNHLY, FYNNEI. CDR3: CATSGGYNQPQHF. CDR3 coding DNA: TGTGCCACTTCAGGGGGCTACAATCAGCCCCAGCATTTT.

As to this clonotype: It may be a read error: a sequence one base away is much more abundant. The CDR3, as DNA: TGTGCCAGCAGCCCTGAGGACAGGATCCTTACCTGCGAGCAGTACTTC. Amino acid sequence: CASSPEDRILTCEQYF. The chain combines TRBV7-9 with TRBJ2-7; 7 bases fit TRBD1. The V and J ends lost 5 bases and 6 bases, in that order; junction bases with no gene match: 16. CDR3 length: 16 amino acids. CDR1 is SEHNR and CDR2 is FQNEAQ in the germline V gene (reference sequence).

This clonotype came up a few times. The chain carries TRBV29-1 and TRBJ2-7; 9 positions agree with TRBD1. CDR3 length equals 15 residues. J was trimmed by 4 bases and V by 2 bases; bases with no gene match: 9. Germline loops: CDR1 SQVTM, CDR2 ANQGSEA. CDR3 in DNA: TGCAGCGTTGAATACAGGGGGCGCGAGGAATACGAGCAGTACTTC. This encodes CSVEYRGREEYEQYF.

This clonotype came up many times. The chain has TRBV24-1 and TRBJ2-1; 14 bases align to TRBD2. V lost 2 bases and J lost 15; bases outside the gene matches: 11. This CDR3 region has 16 residues. Germline values: CDR1 KGHDR, CDR2 SFDVKD. The DNA of the CDR3 is TGTGCCACCAGTGATTCCCATGGACTAGCGGGAGGATCTTTGTTCTTC. Its translation: CATSDSHGLAGGSLFF.

The chain couples TRBV6-1 to TRBJ2-3; perhaps TRBD2 as D (6 bases). The CDR3 has 14 amino acids. The V end lost 7 bases, the J end lost 5 bases, and 16 bases lay between the germline ends. Germline lookup yields CDR1 MNHNS and CDR2 SASEGT. The CDR3 sequence is CASNLAGSKDTQYF. The CDR3 region has the DNA TGTGCCAGCAACCTCGCGGGATCCAAAGATACGCAGTATTTT.

About this clonotype: The junction departs from germline at one end; a sequencing error may be responsible. The chain uses TRBV29-1 and TRBJ2-5; D is unclear. Germline CDR1 and CDR2: SQVTM and ANQGSEA. This CDR3 is 12 amino acids long. The CDR3 loop is CSVGAALETQHF. CDR3 DNA: TGCAGCGTTGGGGCCGCCCTAGAGACCCAGCACTTC.

This clonotype was observed at least ten times. This chain links TRBV2 with TRBJ1-1, with D perhaps TRBD1 (5 bases). The CDR3 is 16 residues long. From germline, CDR1 is SNHLY and CDR2 FYNNEI. V was shortened by 2 bases and J by 1 base, with 14 bases between the two germline ends. The DNA of the CDR3 is TGTGCCAGCAGTGAATCCTCCGACAGAGGGAACACTGAAGCTTTCTTT. Residues: CASSESSDRGNTEAFF.

In this sample, this clonotype turned up many times. The J gene is TRBJ1-2, the V gene TRBV27, with D uncertain. Germline loops: CDR1 MNHEY, CDR2 SMNVEV (reference sequence). Trimming pared 6 bases from V and 4 bases from J, leaving 18 bases between. This CDR3 contains 15 residues. The DNA for the CDR3 is TGTGCCAGCAGCTTCCGAATCATCCCCTCCTATGGCTACACCTTC. Encoded protein: CASSFRIIPSYGYTF.

The chain carries TRBV6-1 and TRBJ2-7, with 14 positions matching TRBD2. CDR1 MNHNS and CDR2 SASEGT come from the germline V gene. There are 16 residues in the CDR3. V was pared by 6 bases and J by 4 bases, with 8 bases of the junction left unmatched. DNA for the CDR3: TGTGCCAGCAGAGGGGGGACTAGCGGGAGAGGATACGAGCAGTACTTC. Encoded protein: CASRGGTSGRGYEQYF.

The V and J genes are TRBV30 and TRBJ1-1, with D perhaps TRBD1 (5 bases). Trimming took 4 bases from V and 4 from J, leaving 10 bases between them. Looked up from germline, CDR1 is GTSNPN and CDR2 is SVGIG (reference sequence). The CDR3 is 12 residues long. The CDR3 here is CAWTAGATEAFF. DNA for the CDR3: TGTGCCTGGACGGCCGGGGCCACTGAAGCTTTCTTT.

At least ten counts were recorded for this clonotype. This chain links TRBV6-4 with TRBJ1-1; D not certain. Germline V gene lookup returns CDR1 MRHNA and CDR2 SNTAGT. The CDR3 runs 15 residues. V lost 5 bases to trimming and J lost 1 base, with 14 bases between them. The CDR3: CASSQGSGRNTEAFF. CDR3 DNA: TGTGCCAGCAGTCAAGGTTCCGGACGGAACACTGAAGCTTTCTTT.

J is TRBJ1-2 and V is TRBV7-2; TRBD1 might be the D (5 bases). The CDR3 consists of 15 residues. V was cut by 0 bases and J by 0 bases, with 8 bases left in between. From germline, CDR1 is SGHTA and CDR2 FQGNSA. CDR3 nucleotides: TGTGCCAGCAGCTTAGCGGGGGAAGCTAACTATGGCTACACCTTC. Translating gives CASSLAGEANYGYTF.

This clonotype was picked up a small number of times. This chain connects TRBV20-1 to TRBJ2-5; D unclear. V lost 8 bases and J 6 bases, leaving 10 bases between the germline ends. Germline V CDR1 and CDR2: DFQATT, SNEGSKA (reference sequence). This CDR3 region has 10 residues. The CDR3 nucleotides are TGCAGTCCCGGTGGGCAGACCCAGTACTTC. Its translation: CSPGGQTQYF.

This clonotype occurred a few times. Given the absence of the conserved phenylalanine or tryptophan at the CDR3 end, a read error is likely. This chain uses TRBV27 with TRBJ2-5, with D perhaps TRBD1 or TRBD2 (5 bases each). The germline gives CDR1 MNHEY, CDR2 SMNVEV (reference sequence). The length of the CDR3 is 20 residues. V lost 5 bases to trimming and J lost 5 bases, with 33 bases between them. CDR3: CASSREPPGPGLVNGETQYL. The CDR3 coding sequence is TGTGCCAGCAGTAGAGAACCCCCGGGACCGGGGCTGGTCAACGGGGAGACCCAGTACCTC.

This clonotype was found many times. The V and J genes are TRBV3-1 and TRBJ1-2; 7 bases fit TRBD1. The CDR3 contains 15 residues. Germline loops: CDR1 LGHDT, CDR2 YNNKEL (reference sequence). With V trimmed by 3 bases and J by 7 bases, 11 bases remained unmatched. In nucleotides, the CDR3 is TGTGCCAGCAGCCACGGTAGAGGGGGCGCGATTGGCTACACCTTC. Translation: CASSHGRGGAIGYTF. Full variable domain (rest looked up from reference TRBV3-1 and TRBJ1-2): DTAVSQTPKYLVTQMGNDKSIKCEQNLGHDTMYWYKQDSKKFLKIMFSYNNKELIINETVPNRFSPKSPDKAHLNLHINSLELGDSAVYFCASSHGRGGAIGYTFGSGTRLTVV.

This clonotype showed up many times. This chain joins TRBV28 and TRBJ1-5; D possibly corresponds to TRBD1 (5 bases). V lost 6 bases and J 5 bases, leaving 23 bases between the germline ends. The CDR3 length is 17 residues. Germline V gene sequence: CDR1 MDHEN, CDR2 SYDVKM. DNA of the CDR3: TGTGCCAGCAGGTCCCCTACGGGCCCCGGGGGACATCAGCCCCAGCATTTT. This gives the protein CASRSPTGPGGHQPQHF.

Worth noting for this clonotype: A far larger clone is one nucleotide away, so this likely arose from a read error. The chain carries TRBV20-1 and TRBJ2-5, with no clear D. This CDR3 contains 12 residues. Germline assignment: CDR1 DFQATT and CDR2 SNEGSKA (reference sequence). Trimming removed 7 bases from V and 0 bases from J, with 9 bases in between. The CDR3 reads CSGRTHQETQYF. CDR3 bases: TGCAGTGGACGGACCCACCAAGAGACCCAGTACTTC.

This chain joins TRBV20-1 and TRBJ1-1; TRBD1 might be the D (6 bases). V was shortened by 6 bases and J by 7 bases, with 24 bases between the two germline ends. This CDR3 is built from 15 residues. CDR1 is DFQATT, CDR2 SNEGSKA, per germline (reference sequence). CDR3 DNA: TGCAGTGCCCGCCGGACAGCGCAGACACGAAGTGAAGCTTTCTTT. Amino acid sequence: CSARRTAQTRSEAFF.

J is TRBJ2-5 and V is TRBV12-3 or TRBV12-4; TRBD2 agrees at 16 bases. J gave up 1 base and V 6 bases, and 5 bases lay outside the gene matches. This CDR3 contains 17 residues. This CDR3 is CASSSGTSGRVQETQYF. CDR3 nucleotides: TGTGCCAGCAGCTCGGGGACTAGCGGGAGGGTCCAAGAGACCCAGTACTTC.